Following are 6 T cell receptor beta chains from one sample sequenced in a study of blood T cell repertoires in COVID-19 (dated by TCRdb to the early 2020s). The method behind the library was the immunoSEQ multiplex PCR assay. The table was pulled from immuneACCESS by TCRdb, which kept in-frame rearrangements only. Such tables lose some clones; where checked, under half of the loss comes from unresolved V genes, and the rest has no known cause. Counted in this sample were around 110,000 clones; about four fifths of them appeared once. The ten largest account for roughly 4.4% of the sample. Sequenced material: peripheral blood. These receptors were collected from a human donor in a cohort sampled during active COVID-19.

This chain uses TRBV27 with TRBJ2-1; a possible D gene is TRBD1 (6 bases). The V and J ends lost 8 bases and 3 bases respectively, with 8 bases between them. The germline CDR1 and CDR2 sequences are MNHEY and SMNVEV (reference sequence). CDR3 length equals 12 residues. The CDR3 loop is CASGDNYNEQFF. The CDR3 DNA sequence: TGTGCCAGCGGGGACAACTACAATGAGCAGTTCTTC.

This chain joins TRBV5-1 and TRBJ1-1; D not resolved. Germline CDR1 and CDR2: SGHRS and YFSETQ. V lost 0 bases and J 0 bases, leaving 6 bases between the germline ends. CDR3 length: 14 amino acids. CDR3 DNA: TGCGCCAGCAGCTTGGGGGCCCTGAACACTGAAGCTTTCTTT. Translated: CASSLGALNTEAFF.

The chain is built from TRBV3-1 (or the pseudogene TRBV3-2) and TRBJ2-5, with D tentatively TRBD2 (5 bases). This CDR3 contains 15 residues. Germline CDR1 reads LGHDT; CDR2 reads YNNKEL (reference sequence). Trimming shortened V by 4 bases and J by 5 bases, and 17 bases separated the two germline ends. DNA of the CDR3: TGTGCCAGCAGCCCCTCCTCTGCTAGCTGGGAGACCCAGTACTTC. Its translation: CASSPSSASWETQYF.

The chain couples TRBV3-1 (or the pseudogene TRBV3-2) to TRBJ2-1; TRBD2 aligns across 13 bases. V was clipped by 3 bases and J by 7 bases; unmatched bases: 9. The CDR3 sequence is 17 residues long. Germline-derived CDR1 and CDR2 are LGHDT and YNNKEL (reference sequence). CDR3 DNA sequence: TGTGCCAGCAGCCAGGGTGGAGGACTAGCGGGAGATAATGAGCAGTTCTTC. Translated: CASSQGGGLAGDNEQFF.

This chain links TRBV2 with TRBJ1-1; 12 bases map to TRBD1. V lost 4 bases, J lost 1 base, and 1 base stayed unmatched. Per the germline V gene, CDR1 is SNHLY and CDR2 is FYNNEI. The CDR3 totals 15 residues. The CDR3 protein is CASSGDRGQNTEAFF. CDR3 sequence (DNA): TGTGCCAGCAGTGGGGACAGGGGGCAGAACACTGAAGCTTTCTTT.

The CDR3: CASSQVTSGTYNEQFF. As DNA, the CDR3 is TGCGCCAGCAGCCAAGTAACTAGCGGTACCTACAATGAGCAGTTCTTC. The genes are TRBV4-3 and TRBJ2-1; 8 bases map to TRBD2. The CDR3 runs to 16 residues. Germline values: CDR1 LGHNA, CDR2 YSLEER. With V trimmed by 1 base and J by 2 bases, 4 bases remained unmatched.